Shown below are 8 T cell receptor beta chains from a single sample sequenced in a study of blood T cell repertoires in COVID-19. Data came from immunoSEQ multiplex PCR; TCRdb stores just in-frame clones and leaves some out. The table shows about 370,000 clones, with around 87% occurring only once. The specimen sequenced was peripheral blood. The receptors come from a young man with active or convalescent COVID-19.

The chain joins TRBV2 to TRBJ2-7, with 9 bases fitting TRBD2. Per germline, CDR1 SNHLY and CDR2 FYNNEI. The CDR3 length is 15 residues. V gave up 7 bases and J gave up 3 bases; unmatched junction bases: 10. The CDR3 nucleotides are TGTGCCAGCACTGAGTCTTCTAGCGGGGACTACGAGCAGTACTTC. It specifies CASTESSSGDYEQYF.

The J gene is TRBJ2-3, the V gene TRBV9; D not resolved. Germline CDR1 SGDLS, CDR2 YYNGEE. Trimming removed 5 bases at V and 2 bases at J, with 12 bases between. The CDR3 sequence is 14 residues long. The CDR3 protein is CASSYGSLTDTQYF. DNA for the CDR3: TGTGCCAGCAGTTACGGGTCACTCACAGATACGCAGTATTTT.

The rearrangement uses TRBV9 and TRBJ2-5; 7 bases fit TRBD2. This CDR3 spans 14 amino acids. The ends lost 8 bases at V and 3 bases at J; junction bases unmatched: 10. Germline V gene lookup returns CDR1 SGDLS and CDR2 YYNGEE. CDR3 region: CARNPLATKETQYF. In DNA, the CDR3 is TGTGCCAGGAACCCACTAGCGACAAAAGAGACCCAGTACTTC.

A single count supports this clone. This chain connects TRBV4-2 to TRBJ2-3; 7 bases are shared with TRBD1. The length of the CDR3 is 16 residues. Germline-derived CDR1 and CDR2 are LGHNA and YNFKEQ. J gave up 0 bases and V 4 bases, and 7 bases lay outside the gene matches. The CDR3 loop reads CASSRGTVTSTDTQYF. The CDR3 DNA is TGTGCCAGCAGCCGTGGGACAGTTACTAGCACAGATACGCAGTATTTT.

V gene TRBV18 combines with J gene TRBJ2-7; 8 positions agree with TRBD2. V shed 5 bases and J 4 bases; nucleotides not matched to a gene: 7. Germline assignment: CDR1 KGHSH and CDR2 LQKENI. The CDR3 is 14 residues long. CDR3 DNA: TGTGCCAGCTCAGCGGGACTAGTAAAATACGAGCAGTACTTC. As protein: CASSAGLVKYEQYF. The whole variable domain, remainder taken from reference TRBV18 and TRBJ2-7, is NAGVMQNPRHLVRRRGQEARLRCSPMKGHSHVYWYRQLPEEGLKFMVYLQKENIIDESGMPKERFSAEFPKEGPSILRIQQVVRGDSAAYFCASSAGLVKYEQYFGPGTRLTVT.

The chain uses TRBV7-3 and TRBJ1-2; D is unresolved. The CDR3 totals 13 residues. The ends were cut back, 6 bases at V and 5 bases at J, with 13 bases in the middle. CDR1 is SGHTA, CDR2 FQGTGA, per germline. The CDR3 coding sequence is TGTGCCAGCAGTTCGACCGAGGGATATGGCTACACCTTC. Translation: CASSSTEGYGYTF.

This sequence joins TRBV9 and TRBJ2-4, with 7 bases lining up with TRBD2. The CDR3 runs 18 residues. The germline CDR1 and CDR2 sequences are SGDLS and YYNGEE. With V trimmed by 0 bases and J by 1 base, 10 bases remained unmatched. In DNA, the CDR3 is TGTGCCAGCAGCGTAGGAAGGAGCGCCGGGGGGGCCAAAAACATTCAGTACTTC. Protein: CASSVGRSAGGAKNIQYF.

V and J are TRBV6-5 and TRBJ1-1; 7 bases line up with TRBD1. Trimming took 5 bases from V and 5 from J; bases not matched to a gene: 11. Per the germline V gene, CDR1 is MNHEY and CDR2 is SVGAGI. The CDR3 consists of 15 residues. The DNA for the CDR3 is TGTGCCAGCAGTAGAAGAGGGGGCCGGGTTACTGAAGCTTTCTTT. Translating it yields CASSRRGGRVTEAFF.